The 29 T cell receptor delta chains in this list originate from one sample, sequenced in a study of Vδ1+ human thymocytes. Overall study results and limits: In the thymus, TRG and TRD repertoires looked highly polyclonal with Gaussian CDR3 lengths.

No antigen is known for these receptors. Extracted RNA was reverse transcribed into cDNA. The CDR3 regions were amplified by multiplex PCR from V-gene primers to a constant-region primer. TCRdb redid the clone calls on the multiplex PCR reads with CATT. The table shows 70,000 to 90,000 delta-chain clones, with around 34% occurring only once. The sample consisted of Vdelta1+ gamma-delta thymocytes from the thymus. The subset denotes: FACS-sorted CD3+ TCRalphabeta- TCRVdelta1+ TCRVdelta2- thymocytes. These receptor sequences come from a boy less than two years old who had congenital heart surgery.

This clone appeared a few times. V and J are TRDV1 and TRDJ1, with D perhaps TRDD3 (6 bases). The CDR3 loop spans 15 amino acids. Trimming stripped 5 bases from V and 2 bases from J, with 15 bases between. Germline CDR1 and CDR2: TSWWSYY and QGS. The CDR3 nucleotides read TGTGCTCTTGGGTCGGCTTGTGGGGGTACCGATAAACTCATCTTT. This sequence encodes CALGSACGGTDKLIF.

The V and J genes are TRDV1 and TRDJ1; the match to TRDD3 covers 9 bases. There are 21 residues in the CDR3. Germline-derived CDR1 and CDR2 are TSWWSYY and QGS. The V segment lost 6 bases and the J segment 4 bases; nucleotides outside the gene matches: 27. CDR3 DNA sequence: TGTGCTCTTGGAAGGCAATATTGGCGAACCCTCTTGGGGGATAGAGGCGATAAACTCATCTTT. Residues: CALGRQYWRTLLGDRGDKLIF.

V usage is TRDV2 and J usage is TRDJ3; 8 bases fit TRDD3. Germline V CDR1 and CDR2: GEAIGNYY, EKD. This CDR3 is built from 25 residues. The V segment lost 0 bases and the J segment 0 bases; nucleotides outside the gene matches: 24. The CDR3 protein is CACDTHSGFGIRELTSSWDTRQMFF. The CDR3 DNA follows: TGTGCCTGTGACACCCACTCTGGCTTCGGGATACGCGAATTAACTAGCTCCTGGGACACCCGACAGATGTTTTTC.

This clone appeared a few times. The chain couples TRDV1 to TRDJ1; 9 positions match TRDD3. Germline V CDR1 and CDR2: TSWWSYY, QGS. V shed 5 bases, J shed 8 bases, and the junction held 24 bases outside the gene matches. The CDR3 length is 19 residues. The CDR3, as DNA: TGTGCTCTTGGGAACGTTGAGCTCCCTGGGGGATTACACCGAATGAAACTCATCTTT. Translated: CALGNVELPGGLHRMKLIF.

For this clone: The same CDR3 also results from other DNA sequences found in this sample. V usage is TRDV1 and J usage is TRDJ1; 7 bases line up with TRDD3. Germline-derived CDR1 and CDR2 are TSWWSYY and QGS. Trimming at V came to 4 bases and at J to 0 bases, leaving 23 bases not matched to a gene. CDR3 size: 21 residues. The CDR3 protein is CALGGPPPGDKGTGDTDKLIF. The DNA for the CDR3 is TGTGCTCTTGGGGGCCCGCCCCCTGGGGATAAAGGTACGGGGGACACCGATAAACTCATCTTT.

The V gene is TRDV1, the J gene TRDJ2; D possibly matches TRDD2 or TRDD3 (5 bases each). This CDR3 is built from 21 residues. Trimming removed 1 base from V and 4 bases from J, with 28 bases in between. Germline V gene data show CDR1 as TSWWSYY and CDR2 as QGS. CDR3 coding DNA: TGTGCTCTTGGGGAACGGGCTTTCCTGGAGGGACCTACGGGGGCGACAGCACAACTCTTCTTT. It translates to CALGERAFLEGPTGATAQLFF.

The chain is built from TRDV2 and TRDJ2; 9 bases align to TRDD3. The V gene end was trimmed by 7 bases and the J gene end by 0 bases; junction bases not matched to a gene: 20. Germline V gives CDR1 GEAIGNYY, CDR2 EKD. The CDR3 totals 20 residues. Written as DNA, the CDR3 is TGTGCCTGGGAATCCATGCCTCTGGGGGATGGACGTGCTTTGACAGCACAACTCTTCTTT. It translates to CAWESMPLGDGRALTAQLFF.

This clone has just a few counts. J is TRDJ1 and V is TRDV1; TRDD3 agrees at 12 bases. The trim removed 5 bases at V and 9 bases at J, leaving 25 bases unmatched. The CDR3 is 20 residues long. Germline V gene sequence: CDR1 TSWWSYY, CDR2 QGS. DNA for the CDR3: TGTGCTCTTGGGAACCGCCTATTTTCTGGGGGATACGCGATTCCCCCTGAACTCATCTTT. This codes for CALGNRLFSGGYAIPPELIF.

The chain links TRDV1 to TRDJ1; 12 bases align to TRDD3. The CDR3 consists of 24 residues. The germline CDR1 and CDR2 sequences are TSWWSYY and QGS. The V segment lost 5 bases and the J segment 2 bases; nucleotides outside the gene matches: 30. In DNA, the CDR3 is TGTGCTCTTGGGACCCGCTTCCCGCGCTTATCCGACTGGGGGATACCACTTTTGACCGATAAACTCATCTTT. Protein sequence: CALGTRFPRLSDWGIPLLTDKLIF.

V usage is TRDV1 and J usage is TRDJ1; D possibly corresponds to TRDD3 (6 bases). The CDR3 spans 19 residues. The germline V gene encodes CDR1 TSWWSYY and CDR2 QGS. Trimming stripped 2 bases from V and 3 bases from J, with 25 bases between. The CDR3 region is CALGELVPVGLGAPDKLIF. The CDR3 DNA is TGTGCTCTTGGGGAATTGGTCCCAGTTGGACTGGGAGCCCCCGATAAACTCATCTTT.

The V gene is TRDV1, the J gene TRDJ1; TRDD2 or TRDD3 may be the D gene (9 bases each). The CDR3 is 22 amino acids. V lost 6 bases and J 0 bases, leaving 35 bases between the germline ends. Germline V gene sequence: CDR1 TSWWSYY, CDR2 QGS. The DNA for the CDR3 is TGTGCTCTTGGACCTTCCTACTTGTACTGGGGGAACCCGAAAAGGTACACCGATAAACTCATCTTT. Its translation is CALGPSYLYWGNPKRYTDKLIF.

The chain combines TRDV1 with TRDJ1; 8 bases fit TRDD3. CDR1 and CDR2 (germline): TSWWSYY, QGS. CDR3 size: 22 residues. The trim removed 3 bases at V and 0 bases at J, leaving 24 bases unmatched. CDR3 nucleotide sequence: TGTGCTCTTGGGGATCACCTCGTACGGACGACTGGGGGTCTTAAGTACACCGATAAACTCATCTTT. This translates into CALGDHLVRTTGGLKYTDKLIF.

The V call is TRDV1, the J call TRDJ1, with TRDD3 matching 8 bases. In germline, CDR1 is TSWWSYY, CDR2 QGS. V was pared by 2 bases and J by 3 bases, with 11 bases of the junction left unmatched. The CDR3 runs to 17 residues. The CDR3: CALGERDSGGCSDKLIF. Written as DNA, the CDR3 is TGTGCTCTTGGGGAAAGAGACAGTGGGGGATGTTCCGATAAACTCATCTTT.

This clone has only a few counts. The chain links TRDV1 to TRDJ1; perhaps TRDD1 as D (5 bases). Deletions cut 4 bases from V and 0 bases from J, with 12 bases between. CDR3 size: 15 residues. The germline gives CDR1 TSWWSYY, CDR2 QGS. Written as DNA, the CDR3 is TGTGCTCTTGGGGGGAAATTCCCGTACACCGATAAACTCATCTTT. Encoded protein: CALGGKFPYTDKLIF.

The V and J genes are TRDV1 and TRDJ1; D is possibly TRDD2 or TRDD3 (6 bases each). CDR1 and CDR2 (germline): TSWWSYY, QGS. V lost 2 bases and J lost 2, with 24 bases in between. The CDR3 covers 19 residues. The CDR3: CALGEYPTGGLPRTDKLIF. CDR3 DNA: TGTGCTCTTGGGGAATATCCTACCGGGGGACTTCCCCGGACCGATAAACTCATCTTT.

Note on this clone: The sample holds other DNA sequences that translate to the same CDR3. The chain employs TRDV1 and TRDJ1; D possibly corresponds to TRDD3 (5 bases). From germline, CDR1 is TSWWSYY and CDR2 QGS. The CDR3 runs to 20 residues. Trimming removed 0 bases at V and 3 bases at J, with 26 bases between. For the CDR3, the DNA is TGTGCTCTTGGGGAACTCTCATCTCCTTTCCGGATATTAGGAGCCGATAAACTCATCTTT. Translating gives CALGELSSPFRILGADKLIF.

This chain uses TRDV1 with TRDJ1, with 7 positions matching TRDD3. The V gene's germline CDR1 is TSWWSYY and CDR2 QGS. V lost 3 bases to trimming and J lost 4 bases; unmatched junction nucleotides: 20. CDR3 size: 19 residues. The CDR3 nucleotides read TGTGCTCTTGGGGAGGGGACCTCACCCGTACTGGTGGGGGACGATAAACTCATCTTT. This encodes CALGEGTSPVLVGDDKLIF.

The chain employs TRDV1 and TRDJ1, with 9 bases lining up with TRDD3. The CDR3 contains 23 residues. With V trimmed by 1 base and J by 3 bases, 27 bases remained unmatched. From germline, CDR1 is TSWWSYY and CDR2 QGS. The CDR3 nucleotides are TGTGCTCTTGGGGAACAAGACGGTACTTTCCCTTTACTGGGGGAGCCTCCGGCCGATAAACTCATCTTT. Its translation is CALGEQDGTFPLLGEPPADKLIF.

This clone was detected only a few times. This sequence joins TRDV1 and TRDJ1, with 11 bases identical to TRDD3. The CDR3 sequence is 18 residues long. The trim removed 5 bases at V and 0 bases at J, leaving 11 bases unmatched. CDR1 is TSWWSYY, CDR2 QGS, per germline. The CDR3 is CALGLLGGGYGYTDKLIF. CDR3 sequence (DNA): TGTGCTCTTGGGCTACTGGGTGGGGGATACGGGTACACCGATAAACTCATCTTT.

The V call is TRDV1, the J call TRDJ1, with 11 bases lining up with TRDD3. Per germline, CDR1 TSWWSYY and CDR2 QGS. The V gene end was trimmed by 5 bases and the J gene end by 1 base; junction bases not matched to a gene: 27. The CDR3 is made up of 23 amino acids. In DNA, the CDR3 is TGTGCTCTTGGGAGAGGCAGCCTTCCTCGCATAGCTTGGGGGATACGCTGCACCGATAAACTCATCTTT. Translating it yields CALGRGSLPRIAWGIRCTDKLIF.

This chain joins TRDV1 and TRDJ1, with D possibly matching TRDD3 (5 bases). V was clipped by 6 bases and J by 1 base, with 18 bases between them. The germline V gene has CDR1 TSWWSYY and CDR2 QGS. There are 16 residues in the CDR3. CDR3 in DNA: TGTGCTCTTGGTTTCCGTCCGTGGGGACCCACCGATAAACTCATCTTT. It translates to CALGFRPWGPTDKLIF.

The rearrangement links TRDV1 to TRDJ1, with TRDD3 matching 8 bases. Trimming at V came to 0 bases and at J to 8 bases, leaving 20 bases not matched to a gene. Germline lookup yields CDR1 TSWWSYY and CDR2 QGS. This CDR3 has 19 amino acids. The CDR3: CALGELHANTIGGSAKLIF. CDR3 nucleotide sequence: TGTGCTCTTGGGGAACTCCATGCAAATACGATTGGGGGATCGGCCAAACTCATCTTT.

This clone showed up just a few times. The chain joins TRDV1 to TRDJ1; 13 nucleotides agree with TRDD3. CDR1 is TSWWSYY and CDR2 is QGS in the germline V gene. This CDR3 has 25 residues. Trimming took 5 bases from V and 3 from J; bases not matched to a gene: 33. CDR3 region: CALGPQTTLPRSLYWGIRRSDKLIF. CDR3 nucleotide sequence: TGTGCTCTTGGGCCCCAGACTACCCTTCCTAGAAGTTTATACTGGGGGATACGCCGGTCCGATAAACTCATCTTT.

This clone was seen only a few times. The chain is built from TRDV1 and TRDJ1; 7 nucleotides align to TRDD3. Germline-derived CDR1 and CDR2 are TSWWSYY and QGS. The CDR3 consists of 20 residues. Trimming took 3 bases from V and 6 from J; bases not matched to a gene: 25. This CDR3 is CALGERLHLTLYWGSNKLIF. DNA of the CDR3: TGTGCTCTTGGGGAGCGCCTCCATCTTACATTATACTGGGGCTCTAATAAACTCATCTTT.

The gene calls are TRDV1 and TRDJ1, with 10 bases matching TRDD3. V dropped 2 bases and J dropped 0; count of bases not matched to a gene: 24. Per germline, CDR1 TSWWSYY and CDR2 QGS. This CDR3 has 23 residues. CDR3 residues: CALGESCGGGRLGDMRYTDKLIF. CDR3 in DNA: TGTGCTCTTGGGGAAAGCTGCGGCGGGGGTCGCCTGGGGGATATGAGGTACACCGATAAACTCATCTTT.

This clone was detected only a few times. This rearrangement joins TRDV1 to TRDJ1; D assignment may be TRDD2 or TRDD3 (9 bases each). Germline V gene data show CDR1 as TSWWSYY and CDR2 as QGS. The CDR3 has 22 residues. V lost 3 bases, J lost 2 bases, and 34 bases lay in between. The CDR3 reads CALGDRPGLPTGRLGDTDKLIF. The CDR3 DNA follows: TGTGCTCTTGGGGACCGACCCGGCCTTCCTACAGGTCGGCTGGGGGATACCGATAAACTCATCTTT.

This clone has a handful of counts. The chain has TRDV1 and TRDJ1; perhaps TRDD3 as D (6 bases). Germline CDR1 TSWWSYY, CDR2 QGS. There are 18 residues in the CDR3. Trimming left V 4 bases short and J 0 bases short, with 21 bases between. The CDR3 here is CALGVKSYGGLHTDKLIF. In DNA, the CDR3 is TGTGCTCTTGGGGTGAAATCGTATGGGGGGTTACACACCGATAAACTCATCTTT.

The chain recombines TRDV1 with TRDJ1; no firm D call. Germline lookup yields CDR1 TSWWSYY and CDR2 QGS. There are 18 residues in the CDR3. Trimming shortened V by 0 bases and J by 7 bases, and 24 bases separated the two germline ends. CDR3 sequence: CALGELFASHGGRGKLIF. The CDR3 DNA follows: TGTGCTCTTGGGGAACTTTTCGCTTCTCACGGAGGTAGGGGTAAACTCATCTTT.

This chain links TRDV1 with TRDJ1; 12 bases agree with TRDD3. This CDR3 comprises 20 residues. The germline V gene encodes CDR1 TSWWSYY and CDR2 QGS. The junction had 13 bases not matched to a gene; V was cut back by 0 bases and J by 2 bases. The CDR3: CALGELNTGGYTMETDKLIF. The DNA of the CDR3 is TGTGCTCTTGGGGAACTTAATACTGGGGGATACACCATGGAGACCGATAAACTCATCTTT.